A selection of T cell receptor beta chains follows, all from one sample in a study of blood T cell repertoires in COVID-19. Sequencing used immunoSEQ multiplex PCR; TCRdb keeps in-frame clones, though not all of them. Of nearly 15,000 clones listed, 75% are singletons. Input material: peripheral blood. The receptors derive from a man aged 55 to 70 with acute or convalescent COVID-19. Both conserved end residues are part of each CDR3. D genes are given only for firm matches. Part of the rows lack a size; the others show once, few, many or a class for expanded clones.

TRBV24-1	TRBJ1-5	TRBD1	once	TGTGCCACCAGTGATTTACCCAGGGGGCTGAGCAATCAGCCCCAGCATTTT	CATSDLPRGLSNQPQHF
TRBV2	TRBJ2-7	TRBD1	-	TGTGCCAGCAGCCGGTGGGTGTCGGGACAGGGTTCCTACGAGCAGTACTTC	CASSRWVSGQGSYEQYF
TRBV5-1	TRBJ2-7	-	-	TGCGCCAGCAGCACAGGACAGCACTACGAGCAGTACTTC	CASSTGQHYEQYF
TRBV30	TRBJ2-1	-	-	TGTGCCTGGAGTGTAGTACTAGCTGGCAATGAGCAGTTCTTC	CAWSVVLAGNEQFF
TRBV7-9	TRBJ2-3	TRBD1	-	TGTGCCAGCAGCTTGGCTGGGACAGGGGGCGTAGATACGCAGTATTTT	CASSLAGTGGVDTQYF
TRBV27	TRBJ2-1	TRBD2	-	TGTGCCAGCAGTACCCTCTCTAGCGGGAGTGGGAATGAGCAGTTCTTC	CASSTLSSGSGNEQFF
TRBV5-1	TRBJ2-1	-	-	TGCGCCAGCAGCCTGGAGGCAGGGTTCGACAATGAGCAGTTCTTC	CASSLEAGFDNEQFF
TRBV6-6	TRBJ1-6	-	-	TGTGCCAGCAGTTACTTAACAGATAATTCACCCCTCCACTTT	CASSYLTDNSPLHF
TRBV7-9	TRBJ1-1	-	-	TGTGCCAGCAGCTCAGGGCCCACTGAAGCTTTCTTT	CASSSGPTEAFF
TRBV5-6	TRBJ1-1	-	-	TGTGCCAGCAGCTTTCCGTCGGGGAGCACTGAAGCTTTCTTT	CASSFPSGSTEAFF
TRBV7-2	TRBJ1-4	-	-	TGTGCCAGCAGCGCCGCGGGGGCTAGGTCTAATGAAAAACTGTTTTTT	CASSAAGARSNEKLFF
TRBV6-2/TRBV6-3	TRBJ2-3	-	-	TGTGCCAGCACCCCGATAGCGGTCGGTACAGATACGCAGTATTTT	CASTPIAVGTDTQYF
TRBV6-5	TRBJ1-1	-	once	TGTGCCAGCAGTTACTCAGGGCGAGGGACTGAAGCTTTCTTT	CASSYSGRGTEAFF
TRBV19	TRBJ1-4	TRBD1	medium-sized	TGTGCCAGTAGTATAGGGCGACAGGGGCGTAATGAAAAACTGTTTTTT	CASSIGRQGRNEKLFF
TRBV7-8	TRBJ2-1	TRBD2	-	TGTGCCAGCAGCTTTCTAGCGGGTTTAGCTTCCTACAATGAGCAGTTCTTC	CASSFLAGLASYNEQFF
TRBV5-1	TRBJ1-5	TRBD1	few	TGCGCCAGCAGCGCGCGACAGGGGGGGAGCAATCAGCCCCAGCATTTT	CASSARQGGSNQPQHF
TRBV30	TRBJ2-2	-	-	TGTGCCTGGAGTACGAAACCAGGGTGGTCCACCGGGGAGCTGTTTTTT	CAWSTKPGWSTGELFF
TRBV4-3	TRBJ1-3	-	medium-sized	TGCGCCAGCAGCCAAGAGTCAATTCCTGGAAACACCATATATTTT	CASSQESIPGNTIYF
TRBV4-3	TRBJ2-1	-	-	TGCGCCAGCAGCCAAGGTCTAGAGGCCTACAATGAGCAGTTCTTC	CASSQGLEAYNEQFF
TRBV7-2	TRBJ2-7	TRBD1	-	TGTGCCAGCAGGCTTAGTTTGACAGGGACCCACGAGCAGTACTTC	CASRLSLTGTHEQYF
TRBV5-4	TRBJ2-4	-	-	TGTGCCAGCAGCTTGGATAGTTCCGAAAACATTCAGTACTTC	CASSLDSSENIQYF
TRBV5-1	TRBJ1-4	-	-	TGCGCCAGCACATCAGGGAACGAAAAACTGTTTTTT	CASTSGNEKLFF